These T cell receptor beta chains were read from a single sample in a study of blood T cells in healthy people across ages. From the 5' RACE reads, TCRdb called clonotypes with MiXCR, one entry per CDR3 protein. This sample yields around 1,900,000 distinct CDR3 sequences, of which roughly two fifths are seen a single time; under 25% belongs to the top ten. Material for sequencing was blood. Source of these receptors: a human donor in good health. The CDR3 runs from the conserved cysteine through the conserved F or W. The D gene is left open where the match is weak. Some rows mark clone size as missing; the rest say once, few, many or name a class of expanded clone.

TRBV7-2	.	TRBJ2-1	.	CASSLGRGWGEQFF	TGTGCCAGCAGCTTAGGTCGGGGCTGGGGAGAGCAGTTCTTC
TRBV24-1	.	TRBJ2-6	TRBD1	CATSDSNRGSSGANVLTF	TGTGCCACCAGTGACTCTAACAGGGGAAGCTCTGGGGCCAACGTCCTGACTTTC
TRBV12-3/TRBV12-4	few	TRBJ1-2	.	CASSLWIFGYTF	TGTGCCAGCAGTTTATGGATTTTTGGCTACACCTTC
TRBV29-1	few	TRBJ2-7	.	CSAGLGVSEQYF	TGCAGCGCTGGACTGGGTGTAAGCGAGCAGTACTTC
TRBV6-2/TRBV6-3	once	TRBJ2-1	.	CASSFWTAGDEQFF	TGTGCCAGCAGTTTCTGGACTGCCGGGGATGAGCAGTTCTTC
TRBV4-3	.	TRBJ2-1	.	CASSRKTNGGPYNEQFF	TGCGCCAGCAGCCGAAAGACAAACGGGGGCCCCTACAATGAGCAGTTCTTC
TRBV7-9	.	TRBJ1-3	TRBD1	CASRDTGAGNTIYF	TGTGCCAGCAGGGATACAGGGGCTGGAAACACCATATATTTT
TRBV29-1	many	TRBJ2-5	.	CSVVLMGETQYF	TGCAGCGTTGTCCTGATGGGAGAGACCCAGTACTTC
TRBV7-9	.	TRBJ2-5	.	CASSHRDVNRETQYF	TGTGCCAGCAGCCACCGGGACGTAAATAGGGAGACCCAGTACTTC
TRBV7-2	.	TRBJ2-7	.	CASSLWRGHGYEQYF	TGTGCCAGCAGCTTATGGCGGGGCCATGGGTACGAGCAGTACTTC
TRBV6-2/TRBV6-3	few	TRBJ2-7	.	CASNPSGRANEQYF	TGTGCCAGCAACCCCAGCGGGCGGGCGAACGAGCAGTACTTC
TRBV4-2	.	TRBJ1-1	TRBD1	CASSPQFGQGNTEAFF	TGTGCCAGCAGCCCACAGTTTGGACAGGGAAACACTGAAGCTTTCTTT
TRBV5-1	.	TRBJ2-1	TRBD2	CASSSPGGITNEQFF	TGCGCCAGCAGCTCACCGGGAGGGATAACGAATGAGCAGTTCTTC
TRBV5-1	few	TRBJ2-3	.	CASSLLGSGTDTQYF	TGTGCCAGCAGTTTGCTGGGATCGGGCACAGATACGCAGTATTTT
TRBV4-1	.	TRBJ1-1	.	CASSQEGGDGGNTEAFF	TGCGCCAGCAGCCAAGAAGGGGGTGACGGGGGGAACACTGAAGCTTTCTTT
TRBV6-1	few	TRBJ1-6	.	CASRFGATNNSPLHF	TGTGCCAGCAGATTTGGGGCCACCAATAATTCACCCCTCCACTTT
TRBV5-1	.	TRBJ1-2	.	CASSSSGGSGYFYGYTF	TGCGCCAGCAGCAGCAGCGGGGGCTCAGGGTATTTCTATGGCTACACCTTC